This T cell receptor beta chain derives from a study of blood T cell repertoires in COVID-19. In the study overall: The study drew acute and convalescent COVID-19 samples from the United States, Italy and Spain. T cells, B-cell-depleted T cells, or PBMCs provided the cDNA or gDNA that served as material.

In the authors' methods: For nucleated cells, counts were estimated from reference gene primer amplification. This table comes from immunoSEQ multiplex PCR, and its TCRdb copy is limited to in-frame clones, with some not included. The D gene and trimming were derived from the DNA, and the V and J assignments and clone size from that table. There are some 190,000 clones in the sample; about 80% occur only once, and roughly 7.8% lies in the top ten. There are 13 residues in the CDR3. The ends lost 2 bases at V and 9 bases at J; junction bases unmatched: 2. CDR1 SGHAT and CDR2 FQNNGV come from the germline V gene. During active infection, Seattle patients enrolled and were then monitored through disease.

The sample taken for sequencing was peripheral blood. The chain couples TRBV11-2 to TRBJ2-1, with 9 bases fitting TRBD2. This receptor was taken from a woman older than 75 with COVID-19, enrolled during active disease. In nucleotides, the CDR3 is TGTGCCAGCAGCTTACGACTAGCGGCTGAGCAGTTCTTC. Protein product: CASSLRLAAEQFF.